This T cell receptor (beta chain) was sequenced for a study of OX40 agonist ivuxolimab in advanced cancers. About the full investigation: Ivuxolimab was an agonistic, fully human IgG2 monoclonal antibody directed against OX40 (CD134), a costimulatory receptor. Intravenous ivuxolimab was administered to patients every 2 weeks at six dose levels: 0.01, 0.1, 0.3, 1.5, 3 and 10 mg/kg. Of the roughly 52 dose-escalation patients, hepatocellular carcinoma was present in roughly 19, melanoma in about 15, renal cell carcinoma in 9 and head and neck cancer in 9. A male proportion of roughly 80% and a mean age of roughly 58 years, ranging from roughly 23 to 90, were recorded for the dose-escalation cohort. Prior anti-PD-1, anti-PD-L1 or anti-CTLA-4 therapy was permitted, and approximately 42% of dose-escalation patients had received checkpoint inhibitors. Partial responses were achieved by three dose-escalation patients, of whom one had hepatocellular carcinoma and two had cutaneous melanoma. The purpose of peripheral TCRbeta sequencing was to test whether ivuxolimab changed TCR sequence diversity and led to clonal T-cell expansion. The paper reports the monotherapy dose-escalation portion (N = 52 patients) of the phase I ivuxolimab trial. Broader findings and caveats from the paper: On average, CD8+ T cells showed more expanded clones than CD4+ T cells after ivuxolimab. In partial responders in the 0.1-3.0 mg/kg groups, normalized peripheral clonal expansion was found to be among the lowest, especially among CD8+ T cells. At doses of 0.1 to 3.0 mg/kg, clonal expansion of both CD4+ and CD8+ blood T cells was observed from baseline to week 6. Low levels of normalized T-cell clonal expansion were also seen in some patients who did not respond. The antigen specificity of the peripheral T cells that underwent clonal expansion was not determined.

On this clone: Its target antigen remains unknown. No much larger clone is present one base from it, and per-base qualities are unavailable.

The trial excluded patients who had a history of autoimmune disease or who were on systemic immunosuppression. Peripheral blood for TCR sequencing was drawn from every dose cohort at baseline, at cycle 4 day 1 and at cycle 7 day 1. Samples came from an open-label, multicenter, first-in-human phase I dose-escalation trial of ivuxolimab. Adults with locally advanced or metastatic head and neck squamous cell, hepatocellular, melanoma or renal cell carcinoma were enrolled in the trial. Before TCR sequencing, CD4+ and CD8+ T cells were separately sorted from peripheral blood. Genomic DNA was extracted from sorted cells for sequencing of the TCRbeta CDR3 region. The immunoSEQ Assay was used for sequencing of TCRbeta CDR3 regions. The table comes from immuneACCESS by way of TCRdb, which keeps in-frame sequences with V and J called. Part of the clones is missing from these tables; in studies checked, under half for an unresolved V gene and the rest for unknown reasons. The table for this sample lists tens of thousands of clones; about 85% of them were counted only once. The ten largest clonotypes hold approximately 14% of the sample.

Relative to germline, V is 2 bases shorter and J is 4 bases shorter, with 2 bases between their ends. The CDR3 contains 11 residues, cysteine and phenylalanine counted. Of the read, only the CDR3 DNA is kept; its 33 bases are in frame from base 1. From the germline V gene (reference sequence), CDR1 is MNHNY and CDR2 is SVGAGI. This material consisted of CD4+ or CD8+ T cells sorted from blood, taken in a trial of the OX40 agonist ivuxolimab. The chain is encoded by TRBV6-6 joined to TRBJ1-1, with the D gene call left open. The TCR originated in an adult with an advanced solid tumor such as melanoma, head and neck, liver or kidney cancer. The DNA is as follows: TGTGCCAGCAGTTACGGCACTGAAGCTTTCTTT. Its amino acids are CASSYGTEAFF.